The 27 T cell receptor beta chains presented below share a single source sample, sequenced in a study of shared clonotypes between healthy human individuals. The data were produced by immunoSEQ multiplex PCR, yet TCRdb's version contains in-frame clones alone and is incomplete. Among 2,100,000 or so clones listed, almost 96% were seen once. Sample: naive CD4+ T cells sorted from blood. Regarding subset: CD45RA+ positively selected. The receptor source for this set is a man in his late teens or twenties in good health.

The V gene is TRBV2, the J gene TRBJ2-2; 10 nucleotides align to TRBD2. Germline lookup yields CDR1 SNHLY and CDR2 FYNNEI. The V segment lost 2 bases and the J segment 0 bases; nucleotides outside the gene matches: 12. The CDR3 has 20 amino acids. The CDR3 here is CASSEIGLAGVLANTGELFF. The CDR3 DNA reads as TGTGCCAGCAGTGAAATAGGGCTAGCGGGGGTTCTCGCGAACACCGGGGAGCTGTTTTTT.

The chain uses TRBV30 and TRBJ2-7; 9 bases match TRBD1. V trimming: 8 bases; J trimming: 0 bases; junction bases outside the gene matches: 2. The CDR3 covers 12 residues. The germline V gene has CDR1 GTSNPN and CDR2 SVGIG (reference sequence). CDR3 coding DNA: TGTGCCGGGGACAGGGACTCCTACGAGCAGTACTTC. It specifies CAGDRDSYEQYF.

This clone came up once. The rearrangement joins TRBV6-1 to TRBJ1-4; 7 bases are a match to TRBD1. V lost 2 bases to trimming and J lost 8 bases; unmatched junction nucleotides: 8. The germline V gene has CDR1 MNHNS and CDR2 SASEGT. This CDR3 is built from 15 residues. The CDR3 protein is CASSETDRVKEKLFF. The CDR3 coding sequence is TGTGCCAGCAGTGAAACTGACAGGGTAAAAGAAAAACTGTTTTTT.

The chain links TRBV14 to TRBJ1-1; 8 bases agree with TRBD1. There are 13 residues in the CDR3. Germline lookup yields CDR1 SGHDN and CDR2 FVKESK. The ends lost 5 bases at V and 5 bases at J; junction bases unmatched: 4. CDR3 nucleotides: TGTGCCAGCAGCAAAACAGGGGGAACTGAAGCTTTCTTT. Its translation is CASSKTGGTEAFF.

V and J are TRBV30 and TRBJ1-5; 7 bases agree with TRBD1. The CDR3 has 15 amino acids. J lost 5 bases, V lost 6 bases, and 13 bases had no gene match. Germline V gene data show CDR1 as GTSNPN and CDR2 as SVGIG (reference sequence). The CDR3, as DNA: TGTGCCTGTTCACAGACAGGGAATATGTATCAGCCCCAGCATTTT. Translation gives CACSQTGNMYQPQHF.

This CDR3 is CASSAIAGQETQYF. The CDR3 nucleotides are TGTGCCAGCAGTGCTATAGCGGGGCAGGAGACCCAGTACTTC. This rearrangement joins TRBV25-1 to TRBJ2-5, with 8 positions matching TRBD2. The CDR3 runs to 14 residues. V dropped 4 bases and J dropped 5; count of bases not matched to a gene: 6. Germline values: CDR1 MGHDK, CDR2 SYGVNS.

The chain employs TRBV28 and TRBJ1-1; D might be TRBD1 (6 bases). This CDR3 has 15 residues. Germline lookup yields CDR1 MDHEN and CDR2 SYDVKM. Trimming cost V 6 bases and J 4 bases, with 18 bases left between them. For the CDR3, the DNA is TGTGCCAGCAGACACCCGGAGGGGGGCACCACTGAAGCTTTCTTT. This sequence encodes CASRHPEGGTTEAFF.

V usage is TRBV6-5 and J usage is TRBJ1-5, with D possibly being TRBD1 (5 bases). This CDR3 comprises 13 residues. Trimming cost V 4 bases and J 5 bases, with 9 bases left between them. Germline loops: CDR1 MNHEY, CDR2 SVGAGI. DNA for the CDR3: TGTGCCAGCAGTTTCCGGGGCGATCAGCCCCAGCATTTT. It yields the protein CASSFRGDQPQHF.

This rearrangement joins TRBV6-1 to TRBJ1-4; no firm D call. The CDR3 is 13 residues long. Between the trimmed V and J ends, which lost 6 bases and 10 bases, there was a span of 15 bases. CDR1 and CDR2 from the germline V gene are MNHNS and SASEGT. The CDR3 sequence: CASRKDRMVKLFF. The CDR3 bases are TGTGCCAGCAGAAAGGACCGGATGGTAAAACTGTTTTTT.

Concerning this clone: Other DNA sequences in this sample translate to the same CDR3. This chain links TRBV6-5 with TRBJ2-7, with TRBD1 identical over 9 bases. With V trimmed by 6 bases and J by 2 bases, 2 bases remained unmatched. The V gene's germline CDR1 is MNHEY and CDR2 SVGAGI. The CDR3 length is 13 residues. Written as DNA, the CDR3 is TGTGCCAGCAGACGGACAGGGGCCTACGAGCAGTACTTC. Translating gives CASRRTGAYEQYF.

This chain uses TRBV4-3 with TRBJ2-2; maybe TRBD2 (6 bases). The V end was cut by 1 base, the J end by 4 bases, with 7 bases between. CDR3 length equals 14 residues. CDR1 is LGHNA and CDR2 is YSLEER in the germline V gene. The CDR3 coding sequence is TGCGCCAGCAGCCAAGGGGGACTCACCGGGGAGCTGTTTTTT. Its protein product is CASSQGGLTGELFF.

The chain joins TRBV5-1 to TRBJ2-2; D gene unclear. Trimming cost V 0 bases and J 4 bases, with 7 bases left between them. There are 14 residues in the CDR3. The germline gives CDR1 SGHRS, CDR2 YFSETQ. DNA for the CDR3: TGCGCCAGCAGCTTGGGCAGCTTCACCGGGGAGCTGTTTTTT. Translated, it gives CASSLGSFTGELFF.

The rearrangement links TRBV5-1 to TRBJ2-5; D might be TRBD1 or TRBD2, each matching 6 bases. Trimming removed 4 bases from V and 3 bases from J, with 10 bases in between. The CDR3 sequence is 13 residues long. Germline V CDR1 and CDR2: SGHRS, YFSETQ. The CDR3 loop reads CASSRGGKETQYF. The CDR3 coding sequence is TGCGCCAGCAGCAGAGGGGGGAAAGAGACCCAGTACTTC.

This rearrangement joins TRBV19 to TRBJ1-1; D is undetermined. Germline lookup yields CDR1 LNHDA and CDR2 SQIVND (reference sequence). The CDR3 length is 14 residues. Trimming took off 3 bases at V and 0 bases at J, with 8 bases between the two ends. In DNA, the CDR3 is TGTGCCAGTAGTATGGGCCCCATGAACACTGAAGCTTTCTTT. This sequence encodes CASSMGPMNTEAFF.

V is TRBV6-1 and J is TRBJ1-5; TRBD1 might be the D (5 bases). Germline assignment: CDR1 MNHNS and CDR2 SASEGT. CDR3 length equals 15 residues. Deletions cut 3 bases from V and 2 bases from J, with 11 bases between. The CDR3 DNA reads TGTGCCAGCAGTGACTGGGGGTTGGGCAATCAGCCCCAGCATTTT. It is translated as CASSDWGLGNQPQHF.

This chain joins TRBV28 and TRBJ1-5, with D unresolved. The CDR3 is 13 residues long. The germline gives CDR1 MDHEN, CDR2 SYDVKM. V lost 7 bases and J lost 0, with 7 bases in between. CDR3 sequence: CASTPSSNQPQHF. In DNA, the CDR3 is TGTGCCAGCACCCCGAGTAGCAATCAGCCCCAGCATTTT. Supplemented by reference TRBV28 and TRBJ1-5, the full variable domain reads DVKVTQSSRYLVKRTGEKVFLECVQDMDHENMFWYRQDPGLGLRLIYFSYDVKMKEKGDIPEGYSVSREKKERFSLILESASTNQTSMYLCASTPSSNQPQHFGDGTRLSIL.

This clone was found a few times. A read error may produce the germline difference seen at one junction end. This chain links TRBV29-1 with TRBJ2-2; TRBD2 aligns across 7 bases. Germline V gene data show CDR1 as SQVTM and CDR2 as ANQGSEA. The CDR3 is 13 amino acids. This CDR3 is CSTWGGNTGELFF. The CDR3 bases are TGCAGCACCTGGGGGGGAAACACTGGGGAGCTGTTTTTT.

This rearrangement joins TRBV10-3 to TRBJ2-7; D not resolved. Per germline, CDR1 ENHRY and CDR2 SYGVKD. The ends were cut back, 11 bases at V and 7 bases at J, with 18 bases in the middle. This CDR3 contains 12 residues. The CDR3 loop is CAAGPSFGEQYF. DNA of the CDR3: TGTGCCGCCGGACCAAGTTTCGGAGAGCAGTACTTC.

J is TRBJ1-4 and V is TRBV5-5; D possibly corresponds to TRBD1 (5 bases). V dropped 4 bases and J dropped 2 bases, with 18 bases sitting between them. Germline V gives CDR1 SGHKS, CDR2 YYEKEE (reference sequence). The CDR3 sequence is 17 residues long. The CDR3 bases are TGTGCCAGCAGCCCATCCCTTCGGGACCCCACTAATGAAAAACTGTTTTTT. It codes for CASSPSLRDPTNEKLFF.

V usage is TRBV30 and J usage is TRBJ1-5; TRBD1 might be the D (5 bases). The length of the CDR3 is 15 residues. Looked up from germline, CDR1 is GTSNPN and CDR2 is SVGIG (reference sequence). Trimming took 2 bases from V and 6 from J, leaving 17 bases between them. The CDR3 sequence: CAWSYSGAAGQPQHF. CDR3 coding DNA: TGTGCCTGGAGTTATTCCGGGGCGGCCGGTCAGCCCCAGCATTTT.

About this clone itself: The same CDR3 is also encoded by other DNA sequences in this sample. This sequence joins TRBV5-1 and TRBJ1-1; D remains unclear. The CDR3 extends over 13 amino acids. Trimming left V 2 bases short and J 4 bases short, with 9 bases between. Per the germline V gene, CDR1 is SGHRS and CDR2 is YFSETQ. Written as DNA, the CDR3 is TGCGCCAGCAGCTTTACCCGGGGCACTGAAGCTTTCTTT. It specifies CASSFTRGTEAFF. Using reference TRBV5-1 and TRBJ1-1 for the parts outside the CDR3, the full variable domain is KAGVTQTPRYLIKTRGQQVTLSCSPISGHRSVSWYQQTPGQGLQFLFEYFSETQRNKGNFPGRFSGRQFSNSRSEMNVSTLELGDSALYLCASSFTRGTEAFFGQGTRLTVV.

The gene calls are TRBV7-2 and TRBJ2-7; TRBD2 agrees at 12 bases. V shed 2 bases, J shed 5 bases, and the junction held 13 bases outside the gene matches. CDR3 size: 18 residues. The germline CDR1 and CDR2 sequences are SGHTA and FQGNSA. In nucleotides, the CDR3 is TGTGCCAGCAGCTTAAAGTCTAAGCTAGCGGGAGGGGGCCACGAGCAGTACTTC. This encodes CASSLKSKLAGGGHEQYF.

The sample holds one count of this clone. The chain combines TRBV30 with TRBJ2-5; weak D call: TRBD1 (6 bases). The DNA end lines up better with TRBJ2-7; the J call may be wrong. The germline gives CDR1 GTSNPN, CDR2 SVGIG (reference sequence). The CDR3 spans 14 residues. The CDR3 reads CAWSETTGRSEQYF. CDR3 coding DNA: TGTGCCTGGAGTGAAACGACAGGACGATCCGAGCAGTACTTC.

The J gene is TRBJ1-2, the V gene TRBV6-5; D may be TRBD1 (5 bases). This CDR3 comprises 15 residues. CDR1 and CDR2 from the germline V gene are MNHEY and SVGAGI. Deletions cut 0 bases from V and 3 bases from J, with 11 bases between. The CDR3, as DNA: TGTGCCAGCAGTTACTCTGGCAGGGAATACTATGGCTACACCTTC. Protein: CASSYSGREYYGYTF.

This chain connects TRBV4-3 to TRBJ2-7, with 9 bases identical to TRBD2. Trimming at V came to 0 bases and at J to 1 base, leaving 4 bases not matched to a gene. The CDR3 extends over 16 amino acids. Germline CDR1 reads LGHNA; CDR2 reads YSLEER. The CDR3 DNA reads TGCGCCAGCAGCCAAGATTGGACTAGCGTTTCCTACGAGCAGTACTTC. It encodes CASSQDWTSVSYEQYF.

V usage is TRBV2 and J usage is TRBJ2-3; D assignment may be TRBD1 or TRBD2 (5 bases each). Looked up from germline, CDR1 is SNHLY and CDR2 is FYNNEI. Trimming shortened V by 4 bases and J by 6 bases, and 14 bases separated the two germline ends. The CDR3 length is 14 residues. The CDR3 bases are TGTGCCAGCAGTGTAGTTAGGGGACGGGATACGCAGTATTTT. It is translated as CASSVVRGRDTQYF.

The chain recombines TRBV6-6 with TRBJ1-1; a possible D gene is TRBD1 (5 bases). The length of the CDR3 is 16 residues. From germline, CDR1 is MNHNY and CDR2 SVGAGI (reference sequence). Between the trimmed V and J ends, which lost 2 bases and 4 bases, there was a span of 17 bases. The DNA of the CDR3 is TGTGCCAGCAGTTACGGGGGTCTGGCCGTGGGCACTGAAGCTTTCTTT. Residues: CASSYGGLAVGTEAFF.